This passage covers 27 T cell receptor beta chains from one sample sequenced in a study of blood T cell repertoires in COVID-19. Here immunoSEQ multiplex PCR was the method, and the copy in TCRdb shows in-frame clones only, minus some. This sample has about 20,000 clones, with roughly nine tenths found just once. Sequencing input: peripheral blood. The receptors shown here come from a human donor in a cohort sampled during active COVID-19.

The rearrangement joins TRBV7-2 to TRBJ2-1; D may be TRBD2 (5 bases). Germline V gene data show CDR1 as SGHTA and CDR2 as FQGNSA. This CDR3 comprises 18 residues. The V gene lost 3 bases and the J gene lost 0 bases, with 18 bases spanning the gap. In nucleotides, the CDR3 is TGTGCCAGCAGCTTGGGGTTAGGGCGGGCAAACTCCTACAATGAGCAGTTCTTC. Amino acid sequence: CASSLGLGRANSYNEQFF.

A single count supports this clone. The V call is TRBV25-1, the J call TRBJ1-2, with 10 positions matching TRBD1. Germline assignment: CDR1 MGHDK and CDR2 SYGVNS. V dropped 8 bases and J dropped 6; count of bases not matched to a gene: 9. CDR3 length equals 14 residues. The CDR3 is CASPTDRGPDGYTF. The CDR3 region has the DNA TGTGCCAGCCCTACCGACAGGGGGCCGGATGGCTACACCTTC.

The J gene is TRBJ1-5, the V gene TRBV19, with 11 bases fitting TRBD1. Unmatched junction bases numbered 4, after V lost 5 bases and J lost 1 base. The V gene's germline CDR1 is LNHDA and CDR2 SQIVND (reference sequence). This CDR3 is built from 16 residues. The CDR3 DNA reads as TGTGCCAGTAGTCCCCGGGACAGGGGGAGCAATCAGCCCCAGCATTTT. It encodes CASSPRDRGSNQPQHF.

The V call is TRBV24-1, the J call TRBJ1-2; D not resolved. Trimming shortened V by 1 base and J by 1 base, and 6 bases separated the two germline ends. The CDR3 has 14 amino acids. The germline V gene encodes CDR1 KGHDR and CDR2 SFDVKD. This CDR3 is CATSDFENNYGYTF. Here the CDR3 DNA reads TGTGCCACCAGTGATTTTGAGAATAACTATGGCTACACCTTC.

V gene TRBV28 combines with J gene TRBJ2-7, with 11 nucleotides matching TRBD1. Trimming took 6 bases from V and 6 from J; bases not matched to a gene: 4. CDR3 size: 13 residues. In germline, CDR1 is MDHEN, CDR2 SYDVKM. The CDR3 spells CASRRTGGFEQYV. The DNA for the CDR3 is TGTGCCAGCAGGAGGACAGGGGGCTTCGAGCAGTACGTC.

The CDR3 here is CASSRSPGGTSEETQYF. The CDR3, as DNA: TGCGCCAGCAGCCGTTCGCCCGGCGGGACTAGCGAAGAGACCCAGTACTTC. The chain carries TRBV5-1 and TRBJ2-5; 10 nucleotides agree with TRBD2. V gave up 4 bases and J gave up 3 bases; unmatched junction bases: 12. Germline V gene sequence: CDR1 SGHRS, CDR2 YFSETQ. There are 17 residues in the CDR3. The whole variable domain, remainder taken from reference TRBV5-1 and TRBJ2-5, is KAGVTQTPRYLIKTRGQQVTLSCSPISGHRSVSWYQQTPGQGLQFLFEYFSETQRNKGNFPGRFSGRQFSNSRSEMNVSTLELGDSALYLCASSRSPGGTSEETQYFGPGTRLLVL.

This chain joins TRBV7-2 and TRBJ2-5; D possibly corresponds to TRBD1 (5 bases). CDR1 SGHTA and CDR2 FQGNSA come from the germline V gene. V was pared by 1 base and J by 0 bases, with 12 bases between. The CDR3 runs to 16 residues. The CDR3 nucleotides are TGTGCCAGCAGCTTAGAGGGGAAACCGTACCAAGAGACCCAGTACTTC. Encoded protein: CASSLEGKPYQETQYF.

The gene calls are TRBV19 and TRBJ2-3, with D unclear. Trimming took off 3 bases at V and 4 bases at J, with 8 bases between the two ends. CDR1 and CDR2 from the germline V gene are LNHDA and SQIVND (reference sequence). The CDR3 has 13 amino acids. CDR3 coding DNA: TGTGCCAGTAGTATGGCCCCAGCAGATACGCAGTATTTT. As protein: CASSMAPADTQYF.

V is TRBV6-5 and J is TRBJ2-1; 10 bases map to TRBD1. Per the germline V gene, CDR1 is MNHEY and CDR2 is SVGAGI. Trimming removed 5 bases from V and 7 bases from J; junction bases left unmatched: 8. This CDR3 contains 15 residues. The DNA of the CDR3 is TGTGCCAGCAGTCGGAACCGACAGGGGGCAAATGAGCAGTTCTTC. This translates into CASSRNRQGANEQFF.

The V gene is TRBV7-8, the J gene TRBJ1-2, with TRBD1 matching 7 bases. Germline trimming cut 2 bases from V and 8 bases from J; bases unmatched to any gene: 14. The CDR3 loop spans 16 amino acids. Germline assignment: CDR1 SGHVS and CDR2 FQNEAQ. The CDR3 sequence is CASSLTGDPVGGGYTF. DNA for the CDR3: TGTGCCAGCAGCTTAACAGGGGACCCTGTAGGGGGAGGCTACACCTTC.

This clone was seen a few times. The chain couples TRBV28 to TRBJ1-2, with D possibly TRBD1 on 6 matching bases. Trimming left V 7 bases short and J 0 bases short, with 18 bases between. The CDR3 is 16 amino acids. Germline V gene data show CDR1 as MDHEN and CDR2 as SYDVKM. The DNA for the CDR3 is TGTGCCAGCATACTCGGGGGGGGCTCGTCTAACTATGGCTACACCTTC. It encodes CASILGGGSSNYGYTF.

The chain combines TRBV7-9 with TRBJ1-4; TRBD1 is a possible D gene (5 bases). The CDR3 sequence is 16 residues long. Germline lookup yields CDR1 SEHNR and CDR2 FQNEAQ (reference sequence). With 4 bases removed from V and 4 bases from J, the gap between germline ends came to 16 bases. The CDR3 sequence is CASSSSRQPRNEKLFF. The CDR3 DNA reads TGTGCCAGCAGCTCTTCCCGACAGCCGCGTAATGAAAAACTGTTTTTT.

The J gene is TRBJ1-6, the V gene TRBV5-6; no clear D. V was trimmed by 2 bases and J by 8 bases, leaving 14 bases between them. Germline lookup yields CDR1 SGHDT and CDR2 YYEEEE. This CDR3 is 15 amino acids long. The DNA of the CDR3 is TGTGCCAGCAGCTTCTGGGGAAGGGAGGATTCACCCCTCCACTTT. It translates to CASSFWGREDSPLHF.

The chain recombines TRBV2 with TRBJ2-5; no firm D call. This CDR3 region has 14 residues. CDR1 is SNHLY and CDR2 is FYNNEI in the germline V gene. V was shortened by 5 bases and J by 6 bases, with 16 bases between the two germline ends. CDR3 in DNA: TGTGCCAGCAGTCCCAGCGCCATGGGTCAGACCCAGTACTTC. Translated: CASSPSAMGQTQYF.

V usage is TRBV7-8 and J usage is TRBJ2-1, with D possibly being TRBD1 (7 bases). The CDR3 totals 19 residues. Germline V gives CDR1 SGHVS, CDR2 FQNEAQ. Deletions cut 5 bases from V and 6 bases from J, with 29 bases between. CDR3 coding DNA: TGTGCCAGCAGCGCATTTGACAGGGACCGGGGCGGGGACCTCAATGAGCAGTTCTTC. Translation gives CASSAFDRDRGGDLNEQFF.

The J gene is TRBJ2-1, the V gene TRBV9; 10 bases match TRBD2. Per the germline V gene, CDR1 is SGDLS and CDR2 is YYNGEE. The CDR3 contains 17 residues. V was clipped by 3 bases and J by 3 bases; unmatched bases: 9. The CDR3 protein is CASSATFTSGDYNEQFF. The CDR3 region has the DNA TGTGCCAGCAGCGCAACCTTTACTAGCGGGGACTACAATGAGCAGTTCTTC.

V and J are TRBV11-3 and TRBJ1-1; possible D gene TRBD1, 5 bases. CDR1 SGHNT and CDR2 YENEEA come from the germline V gene. V gave up 5 bases and J gave up 1 base, with 8 bases separating them. This CDR3 is built from 13 residues. The CDR3 nucleotides read TGTGCCAGCAGCCGCGGACAGAACACTGAAGCTTTCTTT. Translating it yields CASSRGQNTEAFF.

The chain employs TRBV11-3 and TRBJ2-2; D call uncertain. V lost 3 bases and J lost 5, with 7 bases in between. Germline V lookup: CDR1 SGHNT, CDR2 YENEEA. This CDR3 contains 13 residues. The CDR3 spells CASSFLSTGELFF. The CDR3 bases are TGTGCCAGCAGCTTTTTATCGACCGGGGAGCTGTTTTTT.

The chain is built from TRBV7-9 and TRBJ1-5; no definite D call. The CDR3 is 15 amino acids. Germline values: CDR1 SEHNR, CDR2 FQNEAQ (reference sequence). The germline V and J ends were trimmed by 3 bases and 0 bases, with 9 bases remaining between them. As DNA, the CDR3 is TGTGCCAGCAGCTTGTCGGGTAATAGCAATCAGCCCCAGCATTTT. Its translation: CASSLSGNSNQPQHF.

This chain connects TRBV5-1 to TRBJ2-1, with 10 positions matching TRBD2. The germline CDR1 and CDR2 sequences are SGHRS and YFSETQ. This CDR3 spans 20 amino acids. The trim removed 0 bases at V and 0 bases at J, leaving 12 bases unmatched. Here the CDR3 DNA reads TGCGCCAGCAGCTTGGCCGTCGGGACTAGCGCTCTAAGCTCCTACAATGAGCAGTTCTTC. This gives the protein CASSLAVGTSALSSYNEQFF.

The CDR3 is CASSVSGGTDTQYF. DNA for the CDR3: TGTGCCAGCAGCGTTAGCGGGGGTACAGATACGCAGTATTTT. The chain combines TRBV6-6 with TRBJ2-3; 9 positions match TRBD2. The germline V gene encodes CDR1 MNHNY and CDR2 SVGAGI (reference sequence). Trimming at V came to 6 bases and at J to 3 bases, leaving 4 bases not matched to a gene. The CDR3 is 14 residues long.

This chain connects TRBV5-4 to TRBJ2-1, with D possibly TRBD2 on 5 matching bases. The CDR3 spans 14 residues. CDR1 and CDR2 (germline): SGHNT, YYREEE (reference sequence). V lost 6 bases to trimming and J lost 5 bases, with 15 bases between them. In DNA form, the CDR3 reads TGTGCCAGCACCCTGAGGGCTAGGGACAATGAGCAGTTCTTC. This sequence encodes CASTLRARDNEQFF.

There are a few counts of this clone. This rearrangement joins TRBV6-4 to TRBJ2-1; TRBD2 aligns across 10 bases. The trim removed 3 bases at V and 4 bases at J, leaving 3 bases unmatched. Per the germline V gene, CDR1 is MRHNA and CDR2 is SNTAGT. The CDR3 runs to 15 residues. The DNA for the CDR3 is TGTGCCAGCAGTGAGGCTAGCGGGGGATACAATGAGCAGTTCTTC. Its protein product is CASSEASGGYNEQFF.

About this clone itself: One junction end disagrees with the germline gene, perhaps due to a read error. The V call is TRBV4-3, the J call TRBJ2-1, with 7 bases identical to TRBD2. The length of the CDR3 is 17 residues. Germline V gene sequence: CDR1 LGHNA, CDR2 YSLEER. CDR3 region: CAGSQDHRQSGDNEQFF. CDR3 sequence (DNA): TGCGCCGGCAGCCAAGATCACCGGCAGAGCGGGGACAATGAGCAGTTCTTC.

The chain carries TRBV5-1 and TRBJ1-6, with 7 bases lining up with TRBD1. In germline, CDR1 is SGHRS, CDR2 YFSETQ. This CDR3 contains 15 residues. V lost 0 bases, J lost 5 bases, and 2 bases stayed unmatched. Here the CDR3 reads CASSLEGANNSPLHF. The CDR3 DNA reads TGCGCCAGCAGCTTGGAGGGGGCGAATAATTCACCCCTCCACTTT.

The chain couples TRBV4-2 to TRBJ1-1; D unresolved. V lost 0 bases, J lost 0 bases, and 11 bases lay in between. CDR3 length equals 16 residues. Germline lookup yields CDR1 LGHNA and CDR2 YNFKEQ. DNA of the CDR3: TGTGCCAGCAGCCAAGATGGGCCAGAAATGAACACTGAAGCTTTCTTT. It encodes CASSQDGPEMNTEAFF.

CDR3 in DNA: TGTGCCAGCAGCGTAGAGGGGGTCGGGCCGCCCTACAATGAGCAGTTCTTC. Residues: CASSVEGVGPPYNEQFF. V usage is TRBV9 and J usage is TRBJ2-1; D might be TRBD1 (6 bases). CDR3 size: 17 residues. The V end lost 0 bases, the J end lost 2 bases, and 15 bases lay between the germline ends. Germline V gene data show CDR1 as SGDLS and CDR2 as YYNGEE.